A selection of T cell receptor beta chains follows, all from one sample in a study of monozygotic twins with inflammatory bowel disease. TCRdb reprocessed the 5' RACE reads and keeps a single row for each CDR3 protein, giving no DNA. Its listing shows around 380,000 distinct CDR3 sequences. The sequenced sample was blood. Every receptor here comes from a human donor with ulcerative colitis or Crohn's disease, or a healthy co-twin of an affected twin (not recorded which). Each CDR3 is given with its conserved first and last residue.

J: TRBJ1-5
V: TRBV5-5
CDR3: CASSLEGGYYSNQPQHF

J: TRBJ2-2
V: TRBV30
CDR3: CAWSEGAPGTGELFF

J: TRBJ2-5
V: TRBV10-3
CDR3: CAIQGIGETQYF

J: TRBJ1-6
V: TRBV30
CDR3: CAWSLRSLYNSPLHF

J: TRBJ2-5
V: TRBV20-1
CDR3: CSASPGQETQYF

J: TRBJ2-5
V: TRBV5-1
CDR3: CASYTGEETQYF

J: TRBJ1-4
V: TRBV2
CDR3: CASTDPGWSNEKLFF

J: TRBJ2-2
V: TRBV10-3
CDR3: CAGSGNTGELFF

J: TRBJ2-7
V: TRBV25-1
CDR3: CASSPMTGASYEQYF

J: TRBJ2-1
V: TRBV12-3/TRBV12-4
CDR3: CASLIGSPYNEQFF

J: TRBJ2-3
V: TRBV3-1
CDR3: CASSNERAGRDTQYF

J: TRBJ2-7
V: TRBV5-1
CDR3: CASSLATGQGTSEQYF

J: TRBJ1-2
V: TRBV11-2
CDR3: CASSTRQGGGYTF

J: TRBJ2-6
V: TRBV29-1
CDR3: CSVGVTGSGANVLTF

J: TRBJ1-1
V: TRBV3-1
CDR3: CASSQGLGITEAFF

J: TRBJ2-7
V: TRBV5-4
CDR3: CASSFVLGTGSYEQYF

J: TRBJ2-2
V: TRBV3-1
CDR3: CASSQTKPFYNTGELFF

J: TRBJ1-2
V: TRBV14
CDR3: CASSLPGNYGYTF

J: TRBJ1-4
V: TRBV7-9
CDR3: CASTPGQGNEKLFF

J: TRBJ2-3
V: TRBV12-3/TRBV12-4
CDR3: CASSLVDTQYF

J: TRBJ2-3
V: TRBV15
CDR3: CATSRDGRTDTQYF

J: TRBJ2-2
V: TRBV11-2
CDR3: CASSLTRARGGELFF

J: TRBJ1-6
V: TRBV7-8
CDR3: CASSHRQIPRPMYNSPLHF

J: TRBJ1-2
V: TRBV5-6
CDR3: CASSHGQIANGYTF

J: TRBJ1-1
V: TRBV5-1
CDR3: CASSTAAGAEAFF

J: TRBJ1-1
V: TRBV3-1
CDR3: CSSSRDSRFAFF

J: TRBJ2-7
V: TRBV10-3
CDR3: CAISETQGQAFGQYF

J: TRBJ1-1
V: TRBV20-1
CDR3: CSAPGTGGSSFF

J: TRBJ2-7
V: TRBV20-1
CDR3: CSARPWQGRSYEQYF

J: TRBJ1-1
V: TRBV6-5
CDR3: CASSLVGQGATTEAFF

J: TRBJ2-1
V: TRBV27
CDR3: CASRTSGRSSYNEQFF

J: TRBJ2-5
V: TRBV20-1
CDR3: CSASHSGDFGTQYF

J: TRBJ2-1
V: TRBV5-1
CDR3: CASSLEPAGGPKTNEQFF

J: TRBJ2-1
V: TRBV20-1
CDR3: CSARDRGASNEQFF

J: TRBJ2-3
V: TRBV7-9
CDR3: CASSLERLAGDTQYF

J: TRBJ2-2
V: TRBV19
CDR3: CASRKDRVQWRGAGSSGELFF

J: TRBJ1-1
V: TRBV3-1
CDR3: CASSQAVWHTEAFF

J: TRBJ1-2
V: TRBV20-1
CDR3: CSARTKAYGYTF

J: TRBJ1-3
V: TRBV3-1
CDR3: CASSQDRRFSGNTIYF

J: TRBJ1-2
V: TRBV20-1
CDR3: CSATALGGRTYGYTF

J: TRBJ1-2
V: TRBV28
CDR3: CASRQTDYGYTF

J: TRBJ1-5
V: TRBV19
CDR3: CASSPYTDSNQPQHF

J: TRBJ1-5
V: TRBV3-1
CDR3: CASSQGAGGGWQPQHF

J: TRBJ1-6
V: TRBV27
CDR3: CASSLLGTGLNSPLHF

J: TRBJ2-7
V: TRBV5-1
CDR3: CASSTSGGSSYEQYF

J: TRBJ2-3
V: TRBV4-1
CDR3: CASSRLWGNTQYF

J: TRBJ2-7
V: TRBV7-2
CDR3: CASSQRGIYEQYF

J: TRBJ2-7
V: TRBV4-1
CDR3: CASSQDLDGQGGSYEQYF

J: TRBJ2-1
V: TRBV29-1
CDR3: CSVEDGRNEQFF

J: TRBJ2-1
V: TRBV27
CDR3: CASRDRTGGASLARLNNEQFF

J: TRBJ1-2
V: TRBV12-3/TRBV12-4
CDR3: CASSLGGSGIYGYTF

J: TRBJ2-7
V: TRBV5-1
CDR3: CASSPVLQGDYEQYF

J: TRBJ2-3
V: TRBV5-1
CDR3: CASSFPRATDTQYF

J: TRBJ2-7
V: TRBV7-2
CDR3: CASSLVEYEQYF